A single sample gave rise to the 12 T cell receptor beta chains below, sequenced in a study of STAT5B mutations in CD4+ large granular lymphocyte leukemia (dated by TCRdb to the early 2020s). Receptor amplification or capture employed the immunoSEQ multiplex PCR assay. TCRdb mirrors the immuneACCESS table, restricted to in-frame sequences. Some clones are absent from its copies; in checked studies, under half trace to an unresolved V gene, and the reason for the others is unknown. Counted in this sample were about 32,000 clones; around four fifths of them appeared once. Roughly 4.4% of the sample goes to the ten largest clones. Input material: CD4+ T cells from blood buffy coats. All receptors derive from a human donor in good health.

This clone was detected once. This chain uses TRBV28 with TRBJ2-7; D uncertain. Per the germline V gene, CDR1 is MDHEN and CDR2 is SYDVKM. The CDR3 contains 14 residues. Deletions cut 7 bases from V and 3 bases from J, with 16 bases between. The CDR3 here is CASTTPGPNYEQYF. Here the CDR3 DNA reads TGTGCCAGCACTACGCCCGGGCCGAACTACGAGCAGTACTTC.

The V call is TRBV7-6, the J call TRBJ1-2; D remains unclear. CDR1 is SGHVS, CDR2 FNYEAQ, per germline. This CDR3 is 14 amino acids long. Trimming left V 4 bases short and J 4 bases short, with 13 bases between. The DNA for the CDR3 is TGTGCCAGCAGCTCGGACGGCGGACGCTATGGCTACACCTTC. Amino acid sequence: CASSSDGGRYGYTF.

The chain uses TRBV2 and TRBJ2-7, with D possibly called TRBD1 or TRBD2 (5 bases each). The germline gives CDR1 SNHLY, CDR2 FYNNEI. Between the trimmed V and J ends, which lost 6 bases and 2 bases, there was a span of 11 bases. The CDR3 is 13 residues long. CDR3 sequence (DNA): TGTGCCAGCAGGAGGGACGGAACCTACGAGCAGTACTTC. It yields the protein CASRRDGTYEQYF. The whole variable domain, filled in from reference TRBV2 and TRBJ2-7, reads EPEVTQTPSHQVTQMGQEVILRCVPISNHLYFYWYRQILGQKVEFLVSFYNNEISEKSEIFDDQFSVERPDGSNFTLKIRSTKLEDSAMYFCASRRDGTYEQYFGPGTRLTVT.

The V gene is TRBV19, the J gene TRBJ2-1, with D possibly matching TRBD1 (6 bases). V shed 6 bases and J shed 1 base, with 13 bases lying between them. CDR3 length equals 15 residues. Germline V gives CDR1 LNHDA, CDR2 SQIVND (reference sequence). CDR3 bases: TGTGCCAGTAGGAGAGGGGGTTTTTCCTACAATGAGCAGTTCTTC. Protein: CASRRGGFSYNEQFF.

The chain couples TRBV7-8 to TRBJ2-7; 7 nucleotides align to TRBD1. CDR1 and CDR2 (germline): SGHVS, FQNEAQ. The V and J ends lost 5 bases and 3 bases, in that order; junction bases with no gene match: 13. The length of the CDR3 is 16 residues. This chain's CDR3 is CASSRPAQGRSYEQYF. The CDR3 coding sequence is TGTGCCAGCAGCCGCCCGGCACAGGGGAGAAGCTACGAGCAGTACTTC.

This chain uses TRBV6-5 with TRBJ1-1, with 8 nucleotides matching TRBD1. The trim removed 2 bases at V and 5 bases at J, leaving 10 bases unmatched. This CDR3 region has 16 residues. The germline gives CDR1 MNHEY, CDR2 SVGAGI. The CDR3 DNA sequence: TGTGCCAGCAGTTACCCTGGGCGGACAGGGAGGACTGAAGCTTTCTTT. It specifies CASSYPGRTGRTEAFF.

This chain joins TRBV21-1 and TRBJ2-1; the table's D call, TRBD2, has no DNA check behind it. TRBV21-1 is assigned pseudogene status. This CDR3 spans 17 amino acids. The CDR3 loop is CASSKVSSGSSYNEQFF. DNA of the CDR3: TGTGCCAGCAGCAAAGTTTCTAGCGGGAGCTCCTACAATGAGCAGTTCTTC.

The chain links TRBV7-8 to TRBJ2-5; 7 nucleotides align to TRBD2. From germline, CDR1 is SGHVS and CDR2 FQNEAQ. V was pared by 5 bases and J by 1 base, with 4 bases of the junction left unmatched. The CDR3 totals 14 residues. The CDR3 coding sequence is TGTGCCAGCAGCACCCGACTAGCCCAAGAGACCCAGTACTTC. It codes for CASSTRLAQETQYF.

The rearrangement links TRBV7-9 to TRBJ1-4; D not certain. V gave up 7 bases and J gave up 3 bases, with 15 bases separating them. The CDR3 is 15 residues long. The germline gives CDR1 SEHNR, CDR2 FQNEAQ (reference sequence). The CDR3 here is CASTPGARANEKLFF. CDR3 DNA sequence: TGTGCCAGCACCCCCGGAGCGCGTGCTAATGAAAAACTGTTTTTT.

V is TRBV19 and J is TRBJ2-1; 10 positions agree with TRBD2. Germline V gene lookup returns CDR1 LNHDA and CDR2 SQIVND (reference sequence). The V gene end was trimmed by 3 bases and the J gene end by 8 bases; junction bases not matched to a gene: 13. This CDR3 contains 17 residues. CDR3 nucleotides: TGTGCCAGTAGTATTGTTGTCACTAGCGGGATGGTTGATGAGCAGTTCTTC. This sequence encodes CASSIVVTSGMVDEQFF.

The chain is built from TRBV7-8 and TRBJ1-2; 8 positions agree with TRBD1. Germline trimming cut 5 bases from V and 2 bases from J; bases unmatched to any gene: 13. Germline values: CDR1 SGHVS, CDR2 FQNEAQ. The CDR3 spans 17 residues. CDR3 coding DNA: TGTGCCAGCAGCGCACTCCTCCGGGACAGGAGGAACTATGGCTACACCTTC. This codes for CASSALLRDRRNYGYTF.

This clone was seen only a few times. The genes are TRBV7-3 and TRBJ2-7; D is possibly TRBD2 (5 bases). The CDR3 runs 14 residues. Trimming removed 1 base from V and 3 bases from J, with 10 bases in between. Germline CDR1 reads SGHTA; CDR2 reads FQGTGA. The CDR3: CASSLNAGHYEQYF. As DNA, the CDR3 is TGTGCCAGCAGCTTAAATGCGGGTCACTACGAGCAGTACTTC.